Presented here are 12 T cell receptor beta chains from one specimen sequenced in a study of control samples from healthy donors and cancer patients. The data were produced by immunoSEQ multiplex PCR, yet TCRdb's version contains in-frame clones alone and is incomplete. In the table there are under 85,000 clones, roughly 82% of which are singletons. Sequenced: PBMCs. Source of these receptors: a man between 60 and 75 years old with head and neck cancer.

The chain is built from TRBV28 and TRBJ2-7; TRBD2 might be the D (6 bases). This CDR3 has 14 amino acids. V was clipped by 8 bases and J by 5 bases, with 19 bases between them. Germline assignment: CDR1 MDHEN and CDR2 SYDVKM. The CDR3 DNA sequence: TGTGCCAGCGGGGGGTCGGGAGTGCTCCACGAGCAGTACTTC. It yields the protein CASGGSGVLHEQYF.

The chain is built from TRBV9 and TRBJ2-3, with 9 bases fitting TRBD2. The junction had 5 bases not matched to a gene; V was cut back by 3 bases and J by 0 bases. Per the germline V gene, CDR1 is SGDLS and CDR2 is YYNGEE. The CDR3 totals 16 residues. The CDR3 nucleotides are TGTGCCAGCAGCGAGACTAGCGGATATAGCACAGATACGCAGTATTTT. This sequence encodes CASSETSGYSTDTQYF.

CDR3 region: CATSDSWSDTQYF. The CDR3 bases are TGTGCCACCAGTGATTCATGGTCAGATACGCAGTATTTT. The rearrangement links TRBV24-1 to TRBJ2-3; D call uncertain. The CDR3 is made up of 13 amino acids. Per germline, CDR1 KGHDR and CDR2 SFDVKD. Trimming shortened V by 2 bases and J by 4 bases, and 6 bases separated the two germline ends.

At least ten counts were recorded for this clone. The V call is TRBV15, the J call TRBJ1-2; possibly TRBD1 for D (6 bases). Per the germline V gene, CDR1 is LNHNV and CDR2 is YYDKDF (reference sequence). Trimming cost V 0 bases and J 7 bases, with 15 bases left between them. The CDR3 covers 15 residues. The CDR3 region is CATSRDQNRDGGYTF. CDR3 nucleotide sequence: TGTGCCACCAGCAGAGATCAGAACAGGGACGGTGGCTACACCTTC.

This rearrangement joins TRBV10-3 to TRBJ2-3, with D perhaps assigned TRBD1 or TRBD2 (5 bases each). This CDR3 is built from 17 residues. Germline CDR1 ENHRY, CDR2 SYGVKD. V lost 4 bases, J lost 5 bases, and 22 bases lay in between. For the CDR3, the DNA is TGTGCCATCAGTGGAGGGGCTAGTCACCCGGTCAAAGATACGCAGTATTTT. This translates into CAISGGASHPVKDTQYF.

The chain employs TRBV30 and TRBJ2-2; 12 bases align to TRBD2. There are 15 residues in the CDR3. V trimming: 8 bases; J trimming: 7 bases; junction bases outside the gene matches: 11. Germline CDR1 GTSNPN, CDR2 SVGIG (reference sequence). The CDR3 region has the DNA TGTGCCGGACGGACTAGCGGGAAAAGGTTCGGGGAGCTGTTTTTT. Protein product: CAGRTSGKRFGELFF.

The chain couples TRBV10-2 to TRBJ1-1; D is uncertain. Germline V gene lookup returns CDR1 WSHSY and CDR2 SAAADI. V was cut by 3 bases and J by 0 bases, with 8 bases left in between. CDR3 length: 14 residues. DNA for the CDR3: TGCGCCAGCAGTGATTGGCAGATGAACACTGAAGCTTTCTTT. This sequence encodes CASSDWQMNTEAFF.

The chain couples TRBV28 to TRBJ1-5; tentatively, D is TRBD1 (5 bases). CDR3 size: 15 residues. CDR1 and CDR2 (germline): MDHEN, SYDVKM. The V gene lost 2 bases and the J gene lost 5 bases, with 13 bases spanning the gap. CDR3 region: CASSLGTRWDQPQHF. In DNA form, the CDR3 reads TGTGCCAGCAGTTTAGGGACGCGATGGGATCAGCCCCAGCATTTT.

The chain combines TRBV5-1 with TRBJ2-7; 10 bases match TRBD1. After removal of 4 bases from V and 4 bases from J, the junction contained 5 bases not matched to a gene. Germline CDR1 reads SGHRS; CDR2 reads YFSETQ. The CDR3 contains 14 residues. This chain's CDR3 is CASSPGQGLYEQYF. CDR3 DNA: TGCGCCAGCAGCCCGGGACAGGGGTTATACGAGCAGTACTTC. Full variable domain (outside the CDR3, taken from reference TRBV5-1 and TRBJ2-7): KAGVTQTPRYLIKTRGQQVTLSCSPISGHRSVSWYQQTPGQGLQFLFEYFSETQRNKGNFPGRFSGRQFSNSRSEMNVSTLELGDSALYLCASSPGQGLYEQYFGPGTRLTVT.

The chain employs TRBV11-3 and TRBJ2-2; TRBD2 matches 11 bases. There are 16 residues in the CDR3. The germline V gene has CDR1 SGHNT and CDR2 YENEEA. V lost 1 base to trimming and J lost 7 bases; unmatched junction nucleotides: 5. The CDR3 here is CASSLGLAGSYGELFF. The CDR3 DNA follows: TGTGCCAGCAGCTTAGGACTAGCGGGGAGTTACGGGGAGCTGTTTTTT.

V and J are TRBV2 and TRBJ1-1; D is perhaps TRBD1 (5 bases). The V gene lost 5 bases and the J gene lost 0 bases, with 10 bases spanning the gap. Per germline, CDR1 SNHLY and CDR2 FYNNEI. The CDR3 extends over 14 amino acids. The CDR3 sequence: CASSWGRMNTEAFF. CDR3 in DNA: TGTGCCAGCAGTTGGGGACGTATGAACACTGAAGCTTTCTTT.

The chain uses TRBV7-2 and TRBJ2-1; D is unresolved. The CDR3 loop spans 14 amino acids. V was trimmed by 2 bases and J by 4 bases, leaving 9 bases between them. The germline V gene has CDR1 SGHTA and CDR2 FQGNSA. Here the CDR3 DNA reads TGTGCCAGCAGCTTAAGACTTATATACAATGAGCAGTTCTTC. This sequence encodes CASSLRLIYNEQFF. The complete variable domain, with remaining parts taken from reference TRBV7-2 and TRBJ2-1, reads GAGVSQSPSNKVTEKGKDVELRCDPISGHTALYWYRQSLGQGLEFLIYFQGNSAPDKSGLPSDRFSAERTGGSVSTLTIQRTQQEDSAVYLCASSLRLIYNEQFFGPGTRLTVL.